What follows describes a single T cell receptor beta chain. As yet, its antigen is unknown. The germline V and J ends were trimmed by 0 bases and 0 bases, with 14 bases remaining between them. The CDR3 contains 18 residues. Germline V gene sequence: CDR1 LNHNV, CDR2 YYDKDF (reference sequence). TCRdb re-called the RT-PCR reads with MiXCR, one entry per CDR3 protein. This sample has around 530,000 distinct CDR3 sequences; approximately 16% occur once, and the top ten carry roughly 3.1%. The data were taken from a study of response to subunit inactivated influenza vaccine. Whole-study results and caveats: A suggestion made by the authors is that each seasonal influenza vaccination recruits few new T cells.

The sequence was obtained from a man aged 50 to 69 who received an inactivated influenza vaccine. The V and J genes are TRBV15 and TRBJ2-2; perhaps D is TRBD1 or TRBD2 (5 bases each). The sequencing here drew on CD4+ T cells sorted from PBMCs, taken about 23 months after vaccination. The CDR3 DNA sequence: TGTGCCACCAGCAGAGATCCCCCGGGACGGCCGAACACCGGGGAGCTGTTTTTT. Translated: CATSRDPPGRPNTGELFF.